Shown below are 27 T cell receptor beta chains from a single sample sequenced in a study of shared clonotypes between healthy human individuals. Repertoires were generated with immunoSEQ multiplex PCR, while TCRdb's copy carries only in-frame clones and drops some. The table shows 2 million to 2.5 million clones, with more than 80% occurring only once. Sequenced sample: naive CD4+ T cells from PBMCs. Subset meaning: CD45RA+ positively selected. Source of these receptors: a man between 18 and 29 years old in good health. Some clones in this sample may be carry-over from other donors' samples.

This chain joins TRBV7-2 and TRBJ2-7; 9 bases are shared with TRBD1. The V segment lost 2 bases and the J segment 2 bases; nucleotides outside the gene matches: 10. The CDR3 consists of 17 residues. The V gene's germline CDR1 is SGHTA and CDR2 FQGNSA. CDR3 region: CASSLRGNRGHPYEQYF. CDR3 in DNA: TGTGCCAGCAGCTTAAGGGGTAACAGGGGGCATCCCTACGAGCAGTACTTC.

The chain uses TRBV7-2 and TRBJ1-5; D not resolved. Germline V gives CDR1 SGHTA, CDR2 FQGNSA. Trimming shortened V by 1 base and J by 0 bases, and 10 bases separated the two germline ends. The length of the CDR3 is 16 residues. CDR3 region: CASSLVRDYSNQPQHF. The CDR3 DNA is TGTGCCAGCAGCTTAGTGAGAGACTATAGCAATCAGCCCCAGCATTTT.

The J gene is TRBJ1-1, the V gene TRBV27; D is uncertain. Germline V gene sequence: CDR1 MNHEY, CDR2 SMNVEV (reference sequence). The V end was cut by 3 bases, the J end by 10 bases, with 21 bases between. CDR3 length: 15 amino acids. The CDR3 sequence is CASSFGDLPPKGAFF. The CDR3 DNA reads as TGTGCCAGCAGTTTCGGCGATCTGCCTCCCAAGGGAGCTTTCTTT.

The rearrangement joins TRBV6-5 to TRBJ1-2, with 10 bases fitting TRBD1. The CDR3 is made up of 16 amino acids. The V gene's germline CDR1 is MNHEY and CDR2 SVGAGI. V dropped 3 bases and J dropped 4; count of bases not matched to a gene: 8. The CDR3 DNA reads TGTGCCAGCAGTTATTTGAGGGACAGGGGATCCTATGGCTACACCTTC. Translating gives CASSYLRDRGSYGYTF.

The V gene is TRBV7-9, the J gene TRBJ2-1; D gene ambiguous. Germline lookup yields CDR1 SEHNR and CDR2 FQNEAQ (reference sequence). The length of the CDR3 is 17 residues. Trimming took 5 bases from V and 8 from J, leaving 25 bases between them. The CDR3 coding sequence is TGTGCCAGCAGCGGAGCGCGAGCAGGCCACATAGTGGATGAGCAGTTCTTC. Residues: CASSGARAGHIVDEQFF.

The rearrangement links TRBV27 to TRBJ2-5; D is undetermined. Trimming removed 4 bases at V and 9 bases at J, with 6 bases between. Germline assignment: CDR1 MNHEY and CDR2 SMNVEV (reference sequence). This CDR3 has 10 amino acids. The CDR3 coding sequence is TGTGCCAGCAGTTCCCTCTCCCAGTACTTC. This gives the protein CASSSLSQYF.

The chain uses TRBV7-2 and TRBJ2-7; a weak D match, TRBD1 (5 bases). The germline V and J ends were trimmed by 6 bases and 0 bases, with 12 bases remaining between them. Germline V gives CDR1 SGHTA, CDR2 FQGNSA. The CDR3 loop spans 14 amino acids. DNA of the CDR3: TGTGCCAGCAGACCTGACAGTAGCTCCTACGAGCAGTACTTC. Translated: CASRPDSSSYEQYF.

This chain links TRBV7-3 with TRBJ1-2; 9 nucleotides align to TRBD1. The ends lost 3 bases at V and 4 bases at J; junction bases unmatched: 3. Germline V gene sequence: CDR1 SGHTA, CDR2 FQGTGA. The CDR3 sequence is 14 residues long. CDR3 protein: CASSLDRGGYGYTF. The CDR3 coding sequence is TGTGCCAGCAGCTTGGACAGGGGCGGCTATGGCTACACCTTC.

The chain carries TRBV7-8 and TRBJ2-1, with TRBD2 identical over 13 bases. Germline assignment: CDR1 SGHVS and CDR2 FQNEAQ. Trimming at V came to 5 bases and at J to 6 bases, leaving 16 bases not matched to a gene. This CDR3 has 19 amino acids. The CDR3 coding sequence is TGTGCCAGCAGCCGACGGACTAGCGGGAGTACCCTAGCCGCCAATGAGCAGTTCTTC. Translating it yields CASSRRTSGSTLAANEQFF. Supplemented by reference TRBV7-8 and TRBJ2-1, the full variable domain reads GAGVSQSPRYKVAKRGQDVALRCDPISGHVSLFWYQQALGQGPEFLTYFQNEAQLDKSGLPSDRFFAERPEGSVSTLKIQRTQQEDSAVYLCASSRRTSGSTLAANEQFFGPGTRLTVL.

The chain combines TRBV5-1 with TRBJ2-1, with TRBD1 matching over 8 bases. The CDR3 is 16 amino acids. CDR1 and CDR2 (germline): SGHRS, YFSETQ. Trimming removed 5 bases from V and 7 bases from J; junction bases left unmatched: 14. The CDR3 protein is CASRTTRDRTGNEQFF. The DNA of the CDR3 is TGCGCCAGCAGGACCACCCGGGACAGGACGGGGAATGAGCAGTTCTTC.

This clone was seen once. The CDR3 spells CATRRGGTGYNEQFF. DNA of the CDR3: TGCGCCACCCGTCGCGGCGGGACTGGATACAATGAGCAGTTCTTC. The rearrangement uses TRBV10-2 and TRBJ2-1, with a weak D call TRBD2 (6 bases). V was clipped by 10 bases and J by 4 bases, with 20 bases between them. The CDR3 is 15 amino acids. Germline values: CDR1 WSHSY, CDR2 SAAADI.

The table lists this clone with a count of one. V usage is TRBV5-1 and J usage is TRBJ1-2; D unclear. V lost 7 bases to trimming and J lost 2 bases, with 18 bases between them. CDR3 length: 15 residues. The germline CDR1 and CDR2 sequences are SGHRS and YFSETQ. CDR3 nucleotide sequence: TGCGCCAGCGCAAAACTGGGGTCAGCGAACTATGGCTACACCTTC. It translates to CASAKLGSANYGYTF.

The chain recombines TRBV7-3 with TRBJ2-6; possibly TRBD2 for D (5 bases). The CDR3 contains 15 residues. Trimming left V 2 bases short and J 2 bases short, with 7 bases between. Germline V gives CDR1 SGHTA, CDR2 FQGTGA. The CDR3 region has the DNA TGTGCCAGCAGCTTACTCGGGACTGGGGCCAACGTCCTGACTTTC. The encoded protein is CASSLLGTGANVLTF.

The J gene is TRBJ1-5, the V gene TRBV6-1, with 9 positions matching TRBD1. This CDR3 is built from 16 residues. The junction had 4 bases not matched to a gene; V was cut back by 2 bases and J by 2 bases. CDR1 and CDR2 (germline): MNHNS, SASEGT. DNA for the CDR3: TGTGCCAGCAGTGAAAGCCGGGACAGGGGCAATCAGCCCCAGCATTTT. This sequence encodes CASSESRDRGNQPQHF.

This clone occurred once. V and J are TRBV18 and TRBJ2-7, with a weak D call TRBD2 (5 bases). Trimming took off 0 bases at V and 0 bases at J, with 9 bases between the two ends. Germline lookup yields CDR1 KGHSH and CDR2 LQKENI. The CDR3 covers 15 residues. In nucleotides, the CDR3 is TGTGCCAGCTCACCACCTAGCGCGAGCTCCTACGAGCAGTACTTC. Translating it yields CASSPPSASSYEQYF. The variable domain in full, with the rest retrieved from reference TRBV18 and TRBJ2-7, is NAGVMQNPRHLVRRRGQEARLRCSPMKGHSHVYWYRQLPEEGLKFMVYLQKENIIDESGMPKERFSAEFPKEGPSILRIQQVVRGDSAAYFCASSPPSASSYEQYFGPGTRLTVT.

This clone occurred once. This CDR3 is also generated by other DNA sequences in the sample. The chain is built from TRBV6-6 and TRBJ2-5; D might be TRBD1 or TRBD2, each matching 5 bases. V gave up 5 bases and J gave up 7 bases, with 8 bases separating them. Looked up from germline, CDR1 is MNHNY and CDR2 is SVGAGI (reference sequence). The CDR3 is 11 residues long. CDR3 DNA sequence: TGTGCCAGCAGTACTGGGGGGACCCAGTACTTC. It encodes CASSTGGTQYF.

The CDR3 coding sequence is TGTGCCATCAGCTCTGGGGGGGCGCGGAATCAGCCCCAGCATTTT. Its translation is CAISSGGARNQPQHF. The chain uses TRBV10-3 and TRBJ1-5, with a tentative D call TRBD1 (6 bases). Trimming stripped 6 bases from V and 4 bases from J, with 16 bases between. The CDR3 contains 15 residues. The germline V gene has CDR1 ENHRY and CDR2 SYGVKD.

In the case of this clone: The sample carries other DNA sequences with the same CDR3. The chain carries TRBV5-1 and TRBJ2-5; 9 bases line up with TRBD2. V lost 0 bases, J lost 1 base, and 4 bases stayed unmatched. This CDR3 has 16 amino acids. Germline CDR1 reads SGHRS; CDR2 reads YFSETQ. For the CDR3, the DNA is TGCGCCAGCAGCTTGGGACTAGCGGAGAGCCAAGAGACCCAGTACTTC. This gives the protein CASSLGLAESQETQYF.

The gene calls are TRBV5-1 and TRBJ1-1, with D hard to call. The CDR3 spans 14 residues. CDR1 and CDR2 (germline): SGHRS, YFSETQ. Trimming shortened V by 1 base and J by 0 bases, and 7 bases separated the two germline ends. The CDR3 protein is CASSLTPMNTEAFF. In DNA, the CDR3 is TGCGCCAGCAGCTTGACTCCCATGAACACTGAAGCTTTCTTT.

The chain carries TRBV2 and TRBJ1-5, with D unresolved. Trimming pared 11 bases from V and 7 bases from J, leaving 21 bases between. The CDR3 runs to 14 residues. CDR1 is SNHLY and CDR2 is FYNNEI in the germline V gene. The CDR3 protein is CAAGQYLSKQPQHF. In DNA, the CDR3 is TGTGCCGCGGGCCAGTACCTTTCAAAACAGCCCCAGCATTTT.

V gene TRBV11-1 combines with J gene TRBJ1-2, with D unclear. With 5 bases removed from V and 9 bases from J, the gap between germline ends came to 13 bases. Germline CDR1 reads SGHAT; CDR2 reads FQDESV (reference sequence). The CDR3 is 12 amino acids. This chain's CDR3 is CASSPQRVRYTF. CDR3 bases: TGTGCCAGCAGCCCGCAGCGGGTTCGCTACACCTTC.

The rearrangement links TRBV14 to TRBJ1-1; D uncertain. The CDR3 totals 15 residues. V lost 0 bases, J lost 1 base, and 9 bases lay in between. From germline, CDR1 is SGHDN and CDR2 FVKESK. This CDR3 reads CASSQENRRNTEAFF. CDR3 bases: TGTGCCAGCAGCCAAGAGAACAGACGGAACACTGAAGCTTTCTTT.

This clone came up once. The V call is TRBV15, the J call TRBJ2-3, with D possibly being TRBD2 (5 bases). Germline values: CDR1 LNHNV, CDR2 YYDKDF (reference sequence). This CDR3 comprises 15 residues. Trimming cost V 5 bases and J 0 bases, with 12 bases left between them. The CDR3 sequence: CATSRDTVSTDTQYF. In nucleotides, the CDR3 is TGTGCCACCAGCCGGGATACAGTTAGCACAGATACGCAGTATTTT.

This CDR3 is CASSRLGTYHEQYF. The CDR3 DNA reads as TGTGCCAGCAGCCGCCTCGGGACATATCACGAGCAGTACTTC. The rearrangement uses TRBV4-2 and TRBJ2-7; D possibly corresponds to TRBD1 (6 bases). The germline gives CDR1 LGHNA, CDR2 YNFKEQ. The CDR3 contains 14 residues. V lost 4 bases to trimming and J lost 5 bases, with 15 bases between them.

V gene TRBV6-1 combines with J gene TRBJ1-4; no definite D call. The CDR3 totals 14 residues. Germline lookup yields CDR1 MNHNS and CDR2 SASEGT. V was trimmed by 6 bases and J by 8 bases, leaving 16 bases between them. Written as DNA, the CDR3 is TGTGCCAGCAGACCCCCGGGCCTGGGGGAAAAACTGTTTTTT. It yields the protein CASRPPGLGEKLFF.

The genes are TRBV27 and TRBJ1-5; 8 bases map to TRBD1. Trimming at V came to 1 base and at J to 4 bases, leaving 6 bases not matched to a gene. CDR3 length: 16 amino acids. Germline CDR1 and CDR2: MNHEY and SMNVEV (reference sequence). CDR3 nucleotides: TGTGCCAGCAGTTTATATCCAGGGGGCAGGAATCAGCCCCAGCATTTT. It encodes CASSLYPGGRNQPQHF.

This chain joins TRBV5-4 and TRBJ1-2, with D unresolved. The germline gives CDR1 SGHNT, CDR2 YYREEE (reference sequence). V lost 0 bases, J lost 8 bases, and 11 bases lay in between. This CDR3 comprises 13 residues. The CDR3 protein is CASSLARGPGYTF. The CDR3 nucleotides are TGTGCCAGCAGCTTGGCTAGAGGGCCAGGCTACACCTTC. Full variable domain (rest looked up from reference TRBV5-4 and TRBJ1-2): ETGVTQSPTHLIKTRGQQVTLRCSSQSGHNTVSWYQQALGQGPQFIFQYYREEENGRGNFPPRFSGLQFPNYSSELNVNALELDDSALYLCASSLARGPGYTFGSGTRLTVV.